This T cell receptor (beta chain) was observed in a study of T cells after yellow fever vaccination. About the study: In the case of low-cell-number fractions, SMART-Seq v4 Ultra Low Input was used for preparation. Study conclusions and caveats: Sorted repertoires could include abundant contaminating clonotypes from bulk cells. Weaker overall, the secondary response nonetheless peaked faster (day 5 versus 15).

The 5'RACE template-switching step produced TCR cDNA and added a universal primer site and UMIs. Each CDR3 protein is one row after TCRdb ran MiXCR on the 5' RACE reads. The data show 450,000 to 600,000 distinct CDR3 sequences, about 17% seen once. As regards this clonotype: Its antigen is not known.

V was shortened by 5 bases and J by 5 bases, with 12 bases between the two germline ends. This CDR3 spans 13 amino acids. The germline V gene has CDR1 SEHNR and CDR2 FQNEAQ (reference sequence). The genes are TRBV7-9 and TRBJ1-2; possibly TRBD1 for D (6 bases). The receptor comes from a man between 18 and 35 years old who received the YFV17D yellow fever vaccine. This material consisted of PBMCs, taken 5 days after the first yellow fever vaccination. CDR3 protein: CASSRTEFYGYTF. The CDR3 region has the DNA TGTGCCAGCAGCCGGACAGAGTTTTATGGCTACACCTTC.